This T cell receptor (beta chain) was identified during a study of shared clonotypes between healthy human individuals. Study at large: Donors had three CD4 naive, three CD4 memory, two CD8 naive and one CD8 memory plate apiece.

TCRdb keeps only in-frame clones here, not all; method: immunoSEQ multiplex PCR. Altogether roughly 2.5 million clones are present, over 85% being singletons, with the ten largest covering over 0.12%. Study-wide points: The represented genetic and exposure-history diversity was limited by the small number of donors. Non-shared clonotypes showed lower generation probabilities than clonotypes common to all four donors. Investigators collected only blood, and repertoires in tissues likely differ.

On this clone: No antigen is known for it. Other DNA sequences from this sample encode an identical CDR3 as well.

This CDR3 has 14 residues. Germline V gives CDR1 MRHNA, CDR2 SNTAGT. Trimming removed 2 bases at V and 0 bases at J, with 5 bases between. Sequenced input: naive CD4+ T cells sorted from blood. Subset specified: CD45RA+ positively selected. The source of this sequence is a young man in good health. V and J are TRBV6-4 and TRBJ1-5, with D unclear. The CDR3 nucleotides read TGTGCCAGCAGTGACACCCTTAGCAATCAGCCCCAGCATTTT. This encodes CASSDTLSNQPQHF.